The T cell receptor beta chain under discussion was sequenced for a study of T cell clones after liver transplantation. The overall study: Timepoints were pre-transplant, pre-withdrawal, and after withdrawal was completed or failed.

The study, taken as a whole, reports: A significant post-transplant drop in circulating graft-donor-reactive CD4 TCRbeta sequences occurred in most of the 8 subjects. Migration into the graft, not deletion, may explain lost graft donor-reactive T cells.

CDR1 is SGHDT, CDR2 YYEEEE, per germline. Trimming cost V 4 bases and J 4 bases, with 13 bases left between them. This CDR3 region has 14 residues. Assay: immunoSEQ multiplex PCR; the TCRdb copy retains only in-frame clones and omits some. The sample comprises under 20,000 clones, around 91% of which are singletons, and 10% to 15% rests with the top ten. Details on this clone: Its antigen is unidentified.

This chain uses TRBV5-6 with TRBJ2-3; possibly TRBD1 for D (6 bases). Sequencing used CD8+ T cells from blood, obtained 45 to 46 months after liver transplant. The sequence was obtained from a human patient who received a liver transplant. Some T cells may originate from the graft donor. The CDR3 loop is CASSATGPPDTQYF. The CDR3 DNA follows: TGTGCCAGCAGCGCAACAGGGCCCCCAGATACGCAGTATTTT.